This paragraph covers one TCR beta chain sequence. This CDR3 is built from 11 residues. CDR1 KGHSH and CDR2 LQKENI come from the germline V gene. Deletions cut 6 bases from V and 5 bases from J, with 7 bases between. In the original workflow: Amplification from reference gene primers served as the basis for estimated nucleated cell counts. Repertoires were generated with immunoSEQ multiplex PCR, while TCRdb's copy carries only in-frame clones and drops some. That table supplies the V and J calls and clone size; D and trimming were determined from the DNA. The data show 150,000 to 200,000 clones, about 92% seen once. The entry originates in a study of blood T cell repertoires in COVID-19. The wider study: There were acute and convalescent COVID-19 samples, and they came from the United States, Italy and Spain. PBMCs, B-cell-depleted T cells, or T cells were the source of the cDNA or gDNA that made up the material.

The chain combines TRBV18 with TRBJ1-1, with D uncertain. The receptor was derived from a man aged 55 to 69 with active or convalescent COVID-19. Sequences were obtained from peripheral blood. The DNA of the CDR3 is TGTGCCAGCTCGAAGAGGACTGAAGCTTTCTTT. It yields the protein CASSKRTEAFF. Together with reference TRBV18 and TRBJ1-1, the CDR3 gives the full variable domain: NAGVMQNPRHLVRRRGQEARLRCSPMKGHSHVYWYRQLPEEGLKFMVYLQKENIIDESGMPKERFSAEFPKEGPSILRIQQVVRGDSAAYFCASSKRTEAFFGQGTRLTVV.